Listed here are 23 T cell receptor beta chains from one sample, sequenced in a study of vaccination effects on CD4 cells after COVID-19. CD4+ T cells were isolated after approximately 10 days of culture. Their SARS-CoV-2 infection, verified by PCR, occurred between March and December 2020. Each participant was given two doses of one vaccine (BNT162b2 or mRNA-1273). Antigen specificity for these receptors is unknown. Method: immunoSEQ multiplex PCR; TCRdb's copy keeps in-frame clones and lacks some. The sample yields some 50,000 clones, around 74% seen once. The sample consisted of CD4+ T cells from PBMCs cultured without peptide, taken after COVID-19 vaccination. These receptor sequences come from a human donor who had a prior SARS-CoV-2 infection.

V gene TRBV24-1 combines with J gene TRBJ2-5; D may be TRBD1 (5 bases). The CDR3 has 13 residues. Trimming cost V 9 bases and J 1 base, with 11 bases left between them. Germline V CDR1 and CDR2: KGHDR, SFDVKD. CDR3 in amino acids: CATRDSRQETQYF. CDR3 sequence (DNA): TGTGCCACCCGAGACAGCCGCCAAGAGACCCAGTACTTC.

J is TRBJ1-4 and V is TRBV28; the match to TRBD1 covers 9 bases. The CDR3 is 15 residues long. Per germline, CDR1 MDHEN and CDR2 SYDVKM. J was trimmed by 5 bases and V by 5 bases; bases with no gene match: 6. CDR3 loop: CASSTRTGANEKLFF. CDR3 in DNA: TGTGCCAGCAGTACGCGGACAGGGGCCAATGAAAAACTGTTTTTT.

This sequence joins TRBV10-3 and TRBJ1-5; a possible D gene is TRBD1 (5 bases). V was cut by 0 bases and J by 6 bases, with 15 bases left in between. The length of the CDR3 is 16 residues. CDR1 is ENHRY and CDR2 is SYGVKD in the germline V gene. This CDR3 is CAISESSRGVGQPQHF. In nucleotides, the CDR3 is TGTGCCATCAGTGAGTCGAGTCGGGGGGTGGGTCAGCCCCAGCATTTT.

The rearrangement links TRBV6-4 to TRBJ1-6; tentative D call: TRBD1 (6 bases). This CDR3 has 13 residues. V was shortened by 3 bases and J by 9 bases, with 9 bases between the two germline ends. Germline V gene data show CDR1 as MRHNA and CDR2 as SNTAGT. The CDR3 DNA is TGTGCCAGCAGTGAAACAGGGACTTCACCCCTCCACTTT. It encodes CASSETGTSPLHF.

The chain recombines TRBV7-3 with TRBJ2-2; 13 nucleotides agree with TRBD2. Germline CDR1 and CDR2: SGHTA and FQGTGA. V shed 5 bases and J 4 bases; nucleotides not matched to a gene: 4. The CDR3 runs to 16 residues. Written as DNA, the CDR3 is TGTGCCAGCAGCCCAACTAGCGGGGGGGTCACCGGGGAGCTGTTTTTT. Protein sequence: CASSPTSGGVTGELFF. Combining the CDR3 with reference TRBV7-3 and TRBJ2-2 gives the whole variable domain GAGVSQTPSNKVTEKGKYVELRCDPISGHTALYWYRQSLGQGPEFLIYFQGTGAADDSGLPNDRFFAVRPEGSVSTLKIQRTERGDSAVYLCASSPTSGGVTGELFFGEGSRLTVL.

The V gene is TRBV6-5, the J gene TRBJ2-5; possibly TRBD1 for D (5 bases). Trimming took 6 bases from V and 2 from J, leaving 10 bases between them. Germline assignment: CDR1 MNHEY and CDR2 SVGAGI. This CDR3 has 13 amino acids. The CDR3 coding sequence is TGTGCCAGCAGGTCGACAGCACAAGAGACCCAGTACTTC. Protein product: CASRSTAQETQYF.

The V and J genes are TRBV7-2 and TRBJ2-3; no reliable D call. Germline values: CDR1 SGHTA, CDR2 FQGNSA. Trimming shortened V by 4 bases and J by 1 base, and 9 bases separated the two germline ends. This CDR3 has 14 amino acids. This CDR3 is CASSWKYGTDTQYF. CDR3 DNA: TGTGCCAGCAGCTGGAAGTATGGCACAGATACGCAGTATTTT.

DNA of the CDR3: TGTGCCAGCAGCTTCGACTCTGGAAACACCATATATTTT. Translating it yields CASSFDSGNTIYF. V gene TRBV13 combines with J gene TRBJ1-3; unclear D gene. V was clipped by 3 bases and J by 0 bases, with 3 bases between them. Germline loops: CDR1 PRHDT, CDR2 FYEKMQ (reference sequence). This CDR3 is 13 amino acids long.

The count of this clone is one. J is TRBJ1-2 and V is TRBV2; no clear D gene. Looked up from germline, CDR1 is SNHLY and CDR2 is FYNNEI. V was trimmed by 6 bases and J by 2 bases, leaving 7 bases between them. This CDR3 comprises 12 residues. DNA of the CDR3: TGTGCCAGCAGAGTCAGAAACTATGGCTACACCTTC. Translating it yields CASRVRNYGYTF.

The V and J genes are TRBV9 and TRBJ2-5; D may match TRBD1 or TRBD2 (5 bases each). V was shortened by 0 bases and J by 5 bases, with 11 bases between the two germline ends. The germline V gene encodes CDR1 SGDLS and CDR2 YYNGEE. The CDR3 length is 14 residues. CDR3 in amino acids: CASSVGGVWETQYF. CDR3 coding DNA: TGTGCCAGCAGCGTAGGAGGGGTCTGGGAGACCCAGTACTTC.

This clone was observed once. This chain connects TRBV6-6 to TRBJ2-7; D uncertain. V lost 0 bases and J lost 3, with 9 bases in between. The CDR3 loop spans 14 amino acids. Germline CDR1 MNHNY, CDR2 SVGAGI (reference sequence). DNA for the CDR3: TGTGCCAGCAGTTACTCGTCTAGTTTCTACGAGCAGTACTTC. It codes for CASSYSSSFYEQYF.

Here the CDR3 DNA reads TGTGCCTGGGCTAGCGGGGCTTACACCGGGGAGCTGTTTTTT. Translating gives CAWASGAYTGELFF. The chain uses TRBV30 and TRBJ2-2; 9 nucleotides align to TRBD2. The CDR3 is made up of 14 amino acids. Germline assignment: CDR1 GTSNPN and CDR2 SVGIG (reference sequence). With 5 bases clipped from V and 3 bases from J, the junction kept 4 bases outside the gene matches. Filled out from reference TRBV30 and TRBJ2-2, the complete variable domain reads SQTIHQWPATLVQPVGSPLSLECTVEGTSNPNLYWYRQAAGRGLQLLFYSVGIGQISSEVPQNLSASRPQDRQFILSSKKLLLSDSGFYLCAWASGAYTGELFFGEGSRLTVL.

This CDR3 reads CASSQIGGYTDTQYF. The DNA of the CDR3 is TGCGCCAGCAGCCAAATTGGGGGCTACACAGATACGCAGTATTTT. The rearrangement joins TRBV4-1 to TRBJ2-3; D is possibly TRBD1 (6 bases). CDR3 length: 15 amino acids. Germline lookup yields CDR1 MGHRA and CDR2 YSYEKL. With 2 bases removed from V and 2 bases from J, the gap between germline ends came to 11 bases.

The genes are TRBV29-1 and TRBJ1-1; 7 positions agree with TRBD1. V was pared by 6 bases and J by 5 bases, with 9 bases of the junction left unmatched. Germline loops: CDR1 SQVTM, CDR2 ANQGSEA. The CDR3 totals 13 residues. The CDR3 DNA reads as TGCAGCGTGCGTGCGACAGGGTGGACTGAAGCTTTCTTT. This gives the protein CSVRATGWTEAFF.

There are a few counts of this clone. V is TRBV5-1 and J is TRBJ2-3; 7 positions agree with TRBD2. The length of the CDR3 is 15 residues. Germline CDR1 is SGHRS and CDR2 is YFSETQ. The V and J ends lost 1 base and 4 bases, in that order; junction bases with no gene match: 6. The CDR3 nucleotides are TGCGCCAGCAGCTTGAATCGCGGGGGTGCAGATACGCAGTATTTT. Encoded protein: CASSLNRGGADTQYF. Complete variable domain (other parts from reference TRBV5-1 and TRBJ2-3): KAGVTQTPRYLIKTRGQQVTLSCSPISGHRSVSWYQQTPGQGLQFLFEYFSETQRNKGNFPGRFSGRQFSNSRSEMNVSTLELGDSALYLCASSLNRGGADTQYFGPGTRLTVL.

The chain has TRBV4-2 and TRBJ2-3; tentatively, D is TRBD2 (6 bases). V lost 0 bases to trimming and J lost 4 bases, with 14 bases between them. Per the germline V gene, CDR1 is LGHNA and CDR2 is YNFKEQ. CDR3 length: 16 residues. The CDR3 nucleotides read TGTGCCAGCAGCCAAGATATGGCCGGGGAGGCAGATACGCAGTATTTT. It specifies CASSQDMAGEADTQYF.

This chain links TRBV19 with TRBJ1-2, with 10 bases aligning to TRBD1. Germline CDR1 is LNHDA and CDR2 is SQIVND (reference sequence). CDR3 length: 16 amino acids. V was pared by 7 bases and J by 5 bases, with 13 bases of the junction left unmatched. The CDR3 DNA follows: TGTGCCAGTAACCCCGGGACAGGGGTTTTAGGGTATGGCTACACCTTC. It encodes CASNPGTGVLGYGYTF.

The genes are TRBV4-3 and TRBJ1-4; possible D gene TRBD1, 6 bases. This CDR3 is 16 amino acids long. V was clipped by 0 bases and J by 5 bases, with 13 bases between them. CDR1 is LGHNA, CDR2 YSLEER, per germline. The CDR3 DNA reads TGCGCCAGCAGCCAAGACGGAGGGGGGCCCAATGAAAAACTGTTTTTT. Its translation: CASSQDGGGPNEKLFF.

A single count supports this clone. The chain has TRBV5-1 and TRBJ2-7; 9 bases align to TRBD1. J lost 4 bases, V lost 4 bases, and 3 bases had no gene match. Germline CDR1 SGHRS, CDR2 YFSETQ. The CDR3 has 13 residues. The CDR3 here is CASSTGQGYEQYF. Here the CDR3 DNA reads TGCGCCAGCAGCACCGGACAGGGGTACGAGCAGTACTTC.

The V call is TRBV5-1, the J call TRBJ2-1, with TRBD1 matching 10 bases. The CDR3 contains 15 residues. V shed 4 bases and J 2 bases; nucleotides not matched to a gene: 3. In germline, CDR1 is SGHRS, CDR2 YFSETQ. Here the CDR3 DNA reads TGCGCCAGCAGCCCCGGACAGGGGGCCTACAATGAGCAGTTCTTC. Its protein is CASSPGQGAYNEQFF.

This chain joins TRBV24-1 and TRBJ2-5; no definite D call. The CDR3 contains 14 residues. Germline assignment: CDR1 KGHDR and CDR2 SFDVKD. V lost 3 bases and J 1 base, leaving 8 bases between the germline ends. CDR3 DNA: TGTGCCACCAGTGATAGGAAGCTCCAAGAGACCCAGTACTTC. It encodes CATSDRKLQETQYF.

This clone has just a few counts. The chain combines TRBV10-3 with TRBJ1-1; TRBD1 is a possible D gene (6 bases). The germline CDR1 and CDR2 sequences are ENHRY and SYGVKD. This CDR3 region has 13 residues. The V gene lost 6 bases and the J gene lost 11 bases, with 19 bases spanning the gap. The CDR3 sequence: CAIRSGTQGAAFF. The CDR3, as DNA: TGTGCCATCAGGTCCGGGACACAGGGCGCCGCTTTCTTT.

This sequence joins TRBV11-2 and TRBJ1-2, with TRBD1 as a possible D gene (5 bases). The V gene lost 3 bases and the J gene lost 7 bases, with 21 bases spanning the gap. Looked up from germline, CDR1 is SGHAT and CDR2 is FQNNGV. The CDR3 is made up of 16 amino acids. This chain's CDR3 is CASSLSLGGGASGYTF. For the CDR3, the DNA is TGTGCCAGCAGCTTGAGTCTAGGTGGCGGGGCATCTGGCTACACCTTC.